The sequence of this T cell receptor beta chain was determined in a study of vaccination effects on CD4 cells after COVID-19. General study findings and limits: Early post-infection timepoints were missing from the study, which also had few convalescent patients.

This CDR3 has 15 amino acids. Per germline, CDR1 KGHSH and CDR2 LQKENI. V was pared by 3 bases and J by 0 bases, with 4 bases of the junction left unmatched. The repertoire was sequenced with immunoSEQ multiplex PCR; TCRdb's copy has only in-frame clones and lacks some. The profile covers tens of thousands of clones, with around three quarters appearing a single time and 9.1% taken by the ten largest. Expansion of antigen-specific CD4+ T cells with viral peptide pools was carried out by the ViraFEST assay before sequencing. It was after roughly 11 days of culture that CD4+ T cells were isolated. The study found no prior SARS-CoV-2 infection in the vaccine recipients, who tested negative for nucleocapsid antibodies. In its sample, this clone was seen a few times. What it recognizes is unknown.

The clonotype comes from a human donor who received a COVID-19 vaccine. Specimen: CD4+ T cells from PBMCs cultured with HCoV-NL63 spike peptides, collected before COVID-19 vaccination. The J gene is TRBJ1-1, the V gene TRBV18; 7 bases match TRBD1. The CDR3 coding sequence is TGTGCCAGCTCACCTCAGGGGGTGATGAACACTGAAGCTTTCTTT. This codes for CASSPQGVMNTEAFF.